The 9 T cell receptor beta chains below all came from one sample that was sequenced in a study of cytomegalovirus exposure and HLA in healthy donors. A multiplex PCR was run with 60 Vbeta primers and 13 Jbeta primers. Some clones are missing from TCRdb's copy, which holds only in-frame ones; the method was immunoSEQ multiplex PCR. The sample gives roughly 100,000 clones, about 83% of which show up once; 6.1% is in the top ten. Material for sequencing was PBMCs. The receptors shown here come from a man between 18 and 29 years old in good health and CMV-seronegative.

The chain uses TRBV10-3 and TRBJ1-1, with no clear D. CDR3 length: 12 residues. V shed 10 bases and J shed 7 bases, with 16 bases lying between them. CDR1 is ENHRY and CDR2 is SYGVKD in the germline V gene. CDR3 residues: CATARERGEAFF. CDR3 DNA sequence: TGTGCCACAGCCCGGGAACGGGGTGAAGCTTTCTTT.

This rearrangement joins TRBV14 to TRBJ2-1, with a weak D call TRBD2 (5 bases). The CDR3 is 13 residues long. CDR1 and CDR2 from the germline V gene are SGHDN and FVKESK. Trimming shortened V by 7 bases and J by 5 bases, and 12 bases separated the two germline ends. The CDR3 DNA reads TGTGCCAGCACTGGGGTTAGCGACAATGAGCAGTTCTTC. It is translated as CASTGVSDNEQFF.

This clone has more than one count but fewer than ten. The genes are TRBV10-3 and TRBJ2-1, with 9 bases identical to TRBD1. V shed 5 bases, J shed 14 bases, and the junction held 13 bases outside the gene matches. Germline V lookup: CDR1 ENHRY, CDR2 SYGVKD. This CDR3 has 14 residues. Here the CDR3 DNA reads TGTGCCATCAGTTTATCCACGGGACAGGGAATAAAGTTCTTC. This gives the protein CAISLSTGQGIKFF.

The DNA of the CDR3 is TGTGCCATCAGTGACCGAGGGAGCGACACTGAAGCTTTCTTT. It specifies CAISDRGSDTEAFF. The chain is built from TRBV10-3 and TRBJ1-1; D not resolved. This CDR3 has 14 residues. Trimming pared 3 bases from V and 3 bases from J, leaving 11 bases between. Germline-derived CDR1 and CDR2 are ENHRY and SYGVKD.

The chain combines TRBV28 with TRBJ2-1; 10 nucleotides align to TRBD1. This CDR3 spans 18 amino acids. Germline V gives CDR1 MDHEN, CDR2 SYDVKM. V shed 2 bases and J 8 bases; nucleotides not matched to a gene: 15. Here the CDR3 DNA reads TGTGCCAGCAGTTTACCTTCGGACAGGGGGAAAATAATGGATGAGCAGTTCTTC. It codes for CASSLPSDRGKIMDEQFF.

This chain links TRBV5-4 with TRBJ1-1; D remains ambiguous. Germline lookup yields CDR1 SGHNT and CDR2 YYREEE (reference sequence). The CDR3 covers 13 residues. V lost 2 bases and J 3 bases, leaving 8 bases between the germline ends. CDR3 sequence reads: CASSLEQYTEAFF. CDR3 coding DNA: TGTGCCAGCAGCTTAGAACAGTACACTGAAGCTTTCTTT.

V and J are TRBV18 and TRBJ2-1; weak D call: TRBD2 (8 bases). The germline V and J ends were trimmed by 6 bases and 6 bases, with 12 bases remaining between them. The CDR3 contains 13 residues. Germline V gene lookup returns CDR1 KGHSH and CDR2 LQKENI. The CDR3 protein is CASSRGTSNEQFF. The CDR3 DNA follows: TGTGCCAGCTCCAGGGGGACTAGCAATGAGCAGTTCTTC.

Concerning this clone: The same CDR3 is also encoded by other DNA sequences in this sample. The genes are TRBV7-3 and TRBJ2-3; D may be TRBD1 (5 bases). Germline V gene data show CDR1 as SGHTA and CDR2 as FQGTGA. The CDR3 totals 14 residues. V lost 2 bases, J lost 0 bases, and 6 bases lay in between. Here the CDR3 DNA reads TGTGCCAGCAGCTTAGGACAAAGCACAGATACGCAGTATTTT. Protein sequence: CASSLGQSTDTQYF.

This clone was seen once. One end of the junction does not line up with germline, which may come from a read error. The chain employs TRBV7-9 and TRBJ1-1; 7 nucleotides agree with TRBD1. The germline V gene encodes CDR1 SEHNR and CDR2 FQNEAQ (reference sequence). The CDR3 totals 16 residues. The CDR3 nucleotides read TGTTCCAGCAGCTTAGGAGGGACAGCCATGAACACTGAAGCTTTCTTT. This gives the protein CSSSLGGTAMNTEAFF.